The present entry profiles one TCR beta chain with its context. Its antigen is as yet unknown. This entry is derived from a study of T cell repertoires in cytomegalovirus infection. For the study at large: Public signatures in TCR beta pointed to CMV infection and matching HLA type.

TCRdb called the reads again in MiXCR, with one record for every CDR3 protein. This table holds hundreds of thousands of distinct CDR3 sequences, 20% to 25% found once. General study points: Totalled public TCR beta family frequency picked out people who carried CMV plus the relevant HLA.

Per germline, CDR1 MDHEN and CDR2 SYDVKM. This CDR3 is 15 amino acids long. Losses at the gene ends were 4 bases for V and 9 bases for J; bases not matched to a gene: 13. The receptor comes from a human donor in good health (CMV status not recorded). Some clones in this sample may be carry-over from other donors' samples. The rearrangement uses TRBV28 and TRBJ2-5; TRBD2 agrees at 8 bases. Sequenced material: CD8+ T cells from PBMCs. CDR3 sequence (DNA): TGTGCCAGCAGTTCCCAGCGGGGGCCGAAAGAAGCCCAGTACTTC. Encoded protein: CASSSQRGPKEAQYF.